These 9 T cell receptor beta chains came from one sample sequenced in a study of blood T cell repertoires in COVID-19. TCRdb keeps only in-frame clones here, not all; method: immunoSEQ multiplex PCR. The sample lists 150,000 or so clones, 70% to 90% occurring once. Sequencing input: peripheral blood. The receptor source for this set is a woman aged 60-75 years with COVID-19, enrolled during active disease.

The chain carries TRBV10-3 and TRBJ2-2; 10 nucleotides line up with TRBD1. Germline-derived CDR1 and CDR2 are ENHRY and SYGVKD. The junction had 3 bases not matched to a gene; V was cut back by 6 bases and J by 5 bases. CDR3 length: 14 amino acids. The CDR3 bases are TGTGCCATCAGCGGGACAGGGGTGACCGGGGAGCTGTTTTTT. Translating gives CAISGTGVTGELFF.

V and J are TRBV30 and TRBJ2-3; TRBD2 agrees at 9 bases. The CDR3 runs to 15 residues. Per germline, CDR1 GTSNPN and CDR2 SVGIG (reference sequence). Germline trimming cut 4 bases from V and 5 bases from J; bases unmatched to any gene: 10. This chain's CDR3 is CAWTGLAGVVDTQYF. As DNA, the CDR3 is TGTGCCTGGACTGGATTAGCGGGGGTGGTAGATACGCAGTATTTT.

The chain couples TRBV11-1 to TRBJ2-7, with a tentative D call TRBD1 (5 bases). Germline-derived CDR1 and CDR2 are SGHAT and FQDESV (reference sequence). The CDR3 extends over 12 amino acids. V lost 2 bases and J lost 5, with 7 bases in between. CDR3 protein: CASSLQGNEQYF. CDR3 coding DNA: TGTGCCAGCAGCTTACAGGGAAACGAGCAGTACTTC.

V gene TRBV12-5 combines with J gene TRBJ2-7; TRBD1 aligns across 7 bases. The CDR3 is made up of 13 amino acids. Germline V CDR1 and CDR2: LGHNT, FRNRAP. J was trimmed by 4 bases and V by 7 bases; bases with no gene match: 7. This CDR3 reads CASAVRGLYEQYF. The CDR3 nucleotides are TGTGCTAGTGCCGTTAGGGGGCTTTACGAGCAGTACTTC.

The chain is built from TRBV11-3 and TRBJ2-3, with D unresolved. Germline lookup yields CDR1 SGHNT and CDR2 YENEEA. This CDR3 has 15 residues. V lost 4 bases, J lost 0 bases, and 11 bases lay in between. CDR3 bases: TGTGCCAGCAGCTCACGCGGCGCAAGCACAGATACGCAGTATTTT. Its protein product is CASSSRGASTDTQYF.

As for this clone: Other nucleotide sequences in the sample specify the same CDR3. The chain carries TRBV12-3 or TRBV12-4 and TRBJ1-2; D is perhaps TRBD1 (5 bases). The ends were cut back, 0 bases at V and 6 bases at J, with 5 bases in the middle. The CDR3 extends over 12 amino acids. CDR3 amino acids: CASSLARDGYTF. CDR3 coding DNA: TGTGCCAGCAGTTTAGCCAGGGATGGCTACACCTTC.

The chain employs TRBV4-2 and TRBJ2-1, with 11 bases that match TRBD2. V was pared by 1 base and J by 4 bases, with 9 bases of the junction left unmatched. The CDR3 length is 18 residues. Germline V gives CDR1 LGHNA, CDR2 YNFKEQ. The DNA of the CDR3 is TGTGCCAGCAGCCAAGGAGATATAGCGGGGGGGTGGTACAATGAGCAGTTCTTC. It encodes CASSQGDIAGGWYNEQFF.

The chain links TRBV2 to TRBJ1-4; D not certain. The CDR3 is made up of 18 amino acids. The germline V gene has CDR1 SNHLY and CDR2 FYNNEI. Trimming pared 7 bases from V and 4 bases from J, leaving 25 bases between. The CDR3 spells CASIPAHVGEWGNEKLFF. For the CDR3, the DNA is TGTGCCAGCATCCCGGCCCACGTCGGGGAATGGGGTAATGAAAAACTGTTTTTT.

V gene TRBV19 combines with J gene TRBJ1-2; 8 positions match TRBD1. Germline V gene data show CDR1 as LNHDA and CDR2 as SQIVND (reference sequence). Losses at the gene ends were 6 bases for V and 3 bases for J; bases not matched to a gene: 18. The CDR3 spans 18 residues. CDR3 region: CASSPLNPRQGRDYGYTF. In DNA, the CDR3 is TGTGCCAGTAGCCCGCTAAACCCTCGACAGGGGCGAGACTATGGCTACACCTTC.